This TCR beta chain was captured by sequencing in a study of T cell repertoires in cytomegalovirus infection. As for the study in general: Public TCR beta signatures were indicative of both CMV infection and a matching HLA type.

The study's findings and limits: Individuals carrying CMV plus the relevant HLA were identified by cumulative frequency of public TCR beta families. The response measured ex vivo was dominated by TCR beta clonotypes (HLA-C-restricted and CMV-specific).

Trimming took off 3 bases at V and 7 bases at J, with 12 bases between the two ends. CDR1 and CDR2 from the germline V gene are SQVTM and ANQGSEA. CDR3 length equals 12 residues. MiXCR, run by TCRdb on the reads, gives a single entry per CDR3 protein. The sample lists about 250,000 distinct CDR3 sequences; 10% to 15% were seen once. A few counts support this clonotype. The antigen is unknown. The rearrangement joins TRBV29-1 to TRBJ2-5, with a weak D call TRBD1 (6 bases). This clonotype was sampled from a human donor in good health (CMV status not recorded). Some clones in this sample may be carry-over from other donors' samples. Sequenced input: PBMCs. The CDR3 DNA reads as TGCAGCGTTGAGGCAGGGGATAGGACCCAGTACTTC. It encodes CSVEAGDRTQYF.